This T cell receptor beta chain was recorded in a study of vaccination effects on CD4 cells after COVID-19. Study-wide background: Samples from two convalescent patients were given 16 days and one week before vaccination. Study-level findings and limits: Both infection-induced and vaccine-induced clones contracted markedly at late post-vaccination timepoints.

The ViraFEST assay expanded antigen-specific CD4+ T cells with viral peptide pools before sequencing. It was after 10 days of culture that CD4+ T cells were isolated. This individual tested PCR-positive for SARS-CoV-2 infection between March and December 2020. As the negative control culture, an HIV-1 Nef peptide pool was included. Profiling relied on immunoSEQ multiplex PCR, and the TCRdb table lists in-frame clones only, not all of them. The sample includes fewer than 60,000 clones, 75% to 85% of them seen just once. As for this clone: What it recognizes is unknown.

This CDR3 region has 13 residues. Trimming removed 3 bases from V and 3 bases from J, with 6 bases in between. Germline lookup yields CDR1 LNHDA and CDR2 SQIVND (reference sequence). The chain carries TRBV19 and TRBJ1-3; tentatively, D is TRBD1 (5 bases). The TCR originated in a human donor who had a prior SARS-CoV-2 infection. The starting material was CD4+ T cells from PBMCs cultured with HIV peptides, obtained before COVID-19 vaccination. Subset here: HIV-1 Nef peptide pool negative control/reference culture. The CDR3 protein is CASSIRVGNTIYF. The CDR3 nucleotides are TGTGCCAGTAGTATCAGGGTTGGAAACACCATATATTTT.